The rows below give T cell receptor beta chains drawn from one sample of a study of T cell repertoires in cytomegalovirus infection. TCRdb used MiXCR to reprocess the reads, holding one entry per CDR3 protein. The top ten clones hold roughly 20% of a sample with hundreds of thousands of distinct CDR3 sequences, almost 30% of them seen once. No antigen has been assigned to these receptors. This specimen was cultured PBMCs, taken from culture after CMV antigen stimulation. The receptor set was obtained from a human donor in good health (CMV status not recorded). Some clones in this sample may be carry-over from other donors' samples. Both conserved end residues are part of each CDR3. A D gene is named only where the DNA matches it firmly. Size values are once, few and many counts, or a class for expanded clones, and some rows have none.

TGTGCCAGCAGTTACCAGGACAGCTACAATGAGCAGTTCTTC | CASSYQDSYNEQFF | TRBJ2-1 | TRBV6-5 | NA | NA
TGTGCCAGCAGTTTGCCGGATCCACTTTATAGCAATCAGCCCCAGCATTTT | CASSLPDPLYSNQPQHF | TRBJ1-5 | TRBV28 | few | NA
TGTGCCAGCAGCTCTACAAGCGGGAGAGGGACCGGGGAGCTGTTTTTT | CASSSTSGRGTGELFF | TRBJ2-2 | TRBV7-8 | NA | TRBD2
TGTGCCAGCTGCCGACAGGTTGAAGAGACCCAGTACTTC | CASCRQVEETQYF | TRBJ2-5 | TRBV7-8 | many | NA
TGTGCCAGCAGTAGGGACTCCGCAGGCCTTGAAGCTTTCTTT | CASSRDSAGLEAFF | TRBJ1-1 | TRBV28 | few | NA
TGTGCCAGCAGTTTCCTAGTCAATGAGCAGTTCTTC | CASSFLVNEQFF | TRBJ2-1 | TRBV12-3/TRBV12-4 | NA | NA
TGTGCCAGTAGTATGCGGACTCCTGGACAGAGGTCCGGTGGGGAGCTGTTTTTT | CASSMRTPGQRSGGELFF | TRBJ2-2 | TRBV19 | few | NA
TGTGCCAGTAGTATAGCGGGAGTAGCCTACGAGCAGTACTTC | CASSIAGVAYEQYF | TRBJ2-7 | TRBV19 | many | NA
TGTGCCAGCAGTCCCCTCCCTTACCAATTTGACACCGGGGAGCTGTTTTTT | CASSPLPYQFDTGELFF | TRBJ2-2 | TRBV2 | few | NA
TGTGCCAGCAGTCTCTCCGGACTAGCGGGAGCGATAGAGACCCAGTACTTC | CASSLSGLAGAIETQYF | TRBJ2-5 | TRBV12-3/TRBV12-4 | NA | TRBD2
TGTGCCAGCAGCTTACTGGGTAATTCACCCCTCCACTTT | CASSLLGNSPLHF | TRBJ1-6 | TRBV7-2 | many | NA
TGTGCCAGTAGTAAGCAGGGTGACCCAGATACGCAGTATTTT | CASSKQGDPDTQYF | TRBJ2-3 | TRBV19 | few | NA
TGTGCCAGCAGTTTTCAGGGGAGGGAGACCCAGTACTTC | CASSFQGRETQYF | TRBJ2-5 | TRBV2 | few | NA
TGTGCCAGCAGTTGGGACGGGGCCTATGGCTACACCTTC | CASSWDGAYGYTF | TRBJ1-2 | TRBV12-3/TRBV12-4 | NA | NA
TGTGCCAGCAACCAAGAGGGGAAGACCGGGGAGCTGTTTTTT | CASNQEGKTGELFF | TRBJ2-2 | TRBV3-1 | NA | NA
TGTGCTAGTGGCGCCGATTATCGGACAGGGGCTAACTATGGCTACACCTTC | CASGADYRTGANYGYTF | TRBJ1-2 | TRBV12-5 | few | TRBD1
TGTGCCAGTAGTACTTCCCGGACAGCTCGCAATCAGCCCCAGCATTTT | CASSTSRTARNQPQHF | TRBJ1-5 | TRBV19 | few | NA
TGTGCCAGCAGCTCCTCTAAGGATCAGCCCCAGCATTTT | CASSSSKDQPQHF | TRBJ1-5 | TRBV7-2 | many | NA
TGTGCCAGCAGCGATGACAGGGCATTGGGGCAGCCCCAGCATTTT | CASSDDRALGQPQHF | TRBJ1-5 | TRBV7-2 | medium-sized | TRBD1
TGTGCCAGCAGTTACCCAATCGACAGGGGCTATACGAAGGCGCAGTATTTT | CASSYPIDRGYTKAQYF | TRBJ2-3 | TRBV6-6 | NA | TRBD1
TGTGCCAGCAGTTACCGGGACAGGGGCACAGATACGCAGTATTTT | CASSYRDRGTDTQYF | TRBJ2-3 | TRBV6-6 | NA | TRBD1
TGTGCCAGCAGCCAGACAGGGTTGGACAATCAGCCCCAGCATTTT | CASSQTGLDNQPQHF | TRBJ1-5 | TRBV25-1 | NA | TRBD1
TGTGCCAGCAGCGTAGGAAGAGGATCTCGGGAGCAGTACTTC | CASSVGRGSREQYF | TRBJ2-7 | TRBV9 | NA | NA
TGTGCCAGCAGTTACCACCTCGGGGGTTCCTACAATGAGCAGTTCTTC | CASSYHLGGSYNEQFF | TRBJ2-1 | TRBV6-2/TRBV6-3 | few | NA
TGTGCCAGCAGTGAAGCGGCGGGCTACACAGATACGCAGTATTTT | CASSEAAGYTDTQYF | TRBJ2-3 | TRBV6-1 | NA | NA
TGCAGTGCTAGAGATCCAGGGGCCGGACAGGGGCCTTCTCATAGCAATCAGCCCCAGCATTTT | CSARDPGAGQGPSHSNQPQHF | TRBJ1-5 | TRBV20-1 | NA | TRBD1
TGTGCCAGTAGTATGCAGAGGGCGGAAGCTTTCTTT | CASSMQRAEAFF | TRBJ1-1 | TRBV19 | NA | NA